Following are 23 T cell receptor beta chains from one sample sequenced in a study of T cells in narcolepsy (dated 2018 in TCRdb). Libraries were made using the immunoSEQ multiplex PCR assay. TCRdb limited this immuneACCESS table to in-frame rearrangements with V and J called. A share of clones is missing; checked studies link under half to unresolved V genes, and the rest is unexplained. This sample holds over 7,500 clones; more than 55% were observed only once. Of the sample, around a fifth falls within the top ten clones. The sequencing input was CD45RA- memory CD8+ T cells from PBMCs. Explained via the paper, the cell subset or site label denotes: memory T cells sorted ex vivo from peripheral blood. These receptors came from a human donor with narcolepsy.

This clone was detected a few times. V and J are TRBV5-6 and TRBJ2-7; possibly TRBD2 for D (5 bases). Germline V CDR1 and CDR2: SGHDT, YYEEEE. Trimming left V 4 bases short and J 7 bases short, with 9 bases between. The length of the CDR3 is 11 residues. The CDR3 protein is CASSTRGEQYF. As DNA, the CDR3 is TGTGCCAGCAGCACCCGCGGGGAGCAGTACTTC.

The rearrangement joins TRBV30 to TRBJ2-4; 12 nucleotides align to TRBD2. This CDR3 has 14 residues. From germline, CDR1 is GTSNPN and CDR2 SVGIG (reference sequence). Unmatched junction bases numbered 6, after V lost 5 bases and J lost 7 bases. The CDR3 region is CAWGPGLAGNIQYF. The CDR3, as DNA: TGTGCCTGGGGCCCCGGACTAGCGGGGAACATTCAGTACTTC.

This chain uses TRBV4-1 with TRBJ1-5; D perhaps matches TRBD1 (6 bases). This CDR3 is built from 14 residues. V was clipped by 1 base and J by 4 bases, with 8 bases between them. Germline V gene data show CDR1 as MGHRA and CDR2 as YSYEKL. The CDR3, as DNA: TGCGCCAGCAGCCAAGGGACAGCGAATCAGCCCCAGCATTTT. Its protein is CASSQGTANQPQHF.

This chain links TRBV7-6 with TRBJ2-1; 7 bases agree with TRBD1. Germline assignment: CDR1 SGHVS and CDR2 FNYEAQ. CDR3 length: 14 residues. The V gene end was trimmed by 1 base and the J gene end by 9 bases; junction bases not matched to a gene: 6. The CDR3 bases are TGTGCCAGCAGCTTAGAGACAGGGTCGGGTGAGCAGTTCTTC. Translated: CASSLETGSGEQFF.

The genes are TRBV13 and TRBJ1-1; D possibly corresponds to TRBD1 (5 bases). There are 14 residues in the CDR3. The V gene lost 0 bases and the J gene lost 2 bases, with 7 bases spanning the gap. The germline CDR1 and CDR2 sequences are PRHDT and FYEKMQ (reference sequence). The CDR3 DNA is TGTGCCAGCAGCTTAGGGACAGAAAACACTGAAGCTTTCTTT. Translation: CASSLGTENTEAFF.

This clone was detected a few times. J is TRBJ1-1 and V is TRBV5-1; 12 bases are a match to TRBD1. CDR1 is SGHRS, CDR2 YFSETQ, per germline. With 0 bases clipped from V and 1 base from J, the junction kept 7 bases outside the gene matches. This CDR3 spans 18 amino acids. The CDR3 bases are TGCGCCAGCAGCTTGGACGCGCGGGACAGGGGGCAGAACACTGAAGCTTTCTTT. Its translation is CASSLDARDRGQNTEAFF.

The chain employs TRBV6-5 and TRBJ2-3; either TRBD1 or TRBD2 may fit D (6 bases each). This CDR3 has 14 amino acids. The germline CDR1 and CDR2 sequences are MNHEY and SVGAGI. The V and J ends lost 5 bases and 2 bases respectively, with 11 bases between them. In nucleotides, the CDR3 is TGTGCCAGCAGTACGGGGGCACACACAGATACGCAGTATTTT. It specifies CASSTGAHTDTQYF.

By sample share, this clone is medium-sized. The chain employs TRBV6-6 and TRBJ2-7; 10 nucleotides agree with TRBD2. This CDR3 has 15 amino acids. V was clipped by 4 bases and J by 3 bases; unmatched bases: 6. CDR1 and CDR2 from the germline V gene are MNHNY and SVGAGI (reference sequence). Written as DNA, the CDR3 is TGTGCCAGCAGTTCATGGACTAGCGGCTTCTACGAGCAGTACTTC. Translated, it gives CASSSWTSGFYEQYF.

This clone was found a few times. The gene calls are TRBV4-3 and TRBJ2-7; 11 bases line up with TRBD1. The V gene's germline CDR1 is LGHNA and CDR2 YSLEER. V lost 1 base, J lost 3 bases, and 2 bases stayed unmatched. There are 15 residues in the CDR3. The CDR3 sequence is CASSQGGTGGYEQYF. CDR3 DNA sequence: TGCGCCAGCAGCCAAGGGGGGACAGGGGGCTACGAGCAGTACTTC.

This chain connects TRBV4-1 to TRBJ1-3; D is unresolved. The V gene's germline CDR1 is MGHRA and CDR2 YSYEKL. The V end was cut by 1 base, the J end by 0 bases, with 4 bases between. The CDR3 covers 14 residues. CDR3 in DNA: TGCGCCAGCAGCCAAGCGGACTCTGGAAACACCATATATTTT. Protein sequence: CASSQADSGNTIYF.

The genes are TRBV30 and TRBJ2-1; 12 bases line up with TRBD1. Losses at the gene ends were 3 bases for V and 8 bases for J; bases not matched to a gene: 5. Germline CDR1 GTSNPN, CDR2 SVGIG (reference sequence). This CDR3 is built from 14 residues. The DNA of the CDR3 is TGTGCCTGGAGCCCGGGACAGGGGGCCGATGAGCAGTTCTTC. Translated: CAWSPGQGADEQFF.

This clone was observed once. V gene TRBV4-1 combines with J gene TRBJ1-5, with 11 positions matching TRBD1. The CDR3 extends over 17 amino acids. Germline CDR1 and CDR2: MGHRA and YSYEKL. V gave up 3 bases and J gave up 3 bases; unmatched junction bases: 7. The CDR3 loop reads CASSHPRTGGPNQPQHF. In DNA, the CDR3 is TGCGCCAGCAGCCACCCGAGGACAGGGGGCCCCAATCAGCCCCAGCATTTT.

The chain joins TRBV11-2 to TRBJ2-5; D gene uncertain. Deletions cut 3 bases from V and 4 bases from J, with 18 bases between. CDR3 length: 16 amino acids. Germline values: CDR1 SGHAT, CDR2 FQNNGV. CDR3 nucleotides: TGTGCCAGCAGCTTCAAACCAGACACCTACGGAGAGACCCAGTACTTC. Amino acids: CASSFKPDTYGETQYF.

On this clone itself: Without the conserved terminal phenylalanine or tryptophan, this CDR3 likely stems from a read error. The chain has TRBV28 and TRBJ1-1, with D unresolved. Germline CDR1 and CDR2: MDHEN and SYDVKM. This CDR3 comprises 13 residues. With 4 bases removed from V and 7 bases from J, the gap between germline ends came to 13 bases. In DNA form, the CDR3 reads TGTGCCAGCAGTTCACGAGGGCAGATTGAAGCTTTCCTT. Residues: CASSSRGQIEAFL.

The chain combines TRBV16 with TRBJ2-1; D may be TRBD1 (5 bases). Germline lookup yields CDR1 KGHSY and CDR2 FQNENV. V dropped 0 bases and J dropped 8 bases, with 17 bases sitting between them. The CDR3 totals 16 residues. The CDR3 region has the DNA TGTGCCAGCAGCCAATCCGGCGAGACAGCGCACGATGAGCAGTTCTTC. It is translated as CASSQSGETAHDEQFF.

CDR3 DNA: TGTGCCAGCAGTCCTCAACTAGCGGGGAGCTCCTACAATGAGCAGTTCTTC. Its protein is CASSPQLAGSSYNEQFF. The chain joins TRBV28 to TRBJ2-1; 10 bases match TRBD2. Germline CDR1 reads MDHEN; CDR2 reads SYDVKM. This CDR3 is built from 17 residues. V dropped 5 bases and J dropped 0; count of bases not matched to a gene: 7.

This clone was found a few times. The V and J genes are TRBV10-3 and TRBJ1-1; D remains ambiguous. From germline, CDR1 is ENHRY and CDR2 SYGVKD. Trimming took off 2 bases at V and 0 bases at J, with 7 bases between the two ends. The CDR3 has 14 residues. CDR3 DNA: TGTGCCATCAGTGAGGGAAACATGAACACTGAAGCTTTCTTT. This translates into CAISEGNMNTEAFF.

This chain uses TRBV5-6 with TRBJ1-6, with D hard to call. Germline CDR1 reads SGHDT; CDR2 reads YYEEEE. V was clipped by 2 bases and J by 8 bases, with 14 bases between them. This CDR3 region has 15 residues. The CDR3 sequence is CASSLMRRWDSPLHF. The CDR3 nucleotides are TGTGCCAGCAGCTTAATGAGGAGATGGGATTCACCCCTCCACTTT.

CDR3 sequence reads: CASSETGGGTIYF. The CDR3 bases are TGTGCCAGCAGTGAAACAGGGGGTGGCACCATATATTTT. This rearrangement joins TRBV6-1 to TRBJ1-3; the match to TRBD1 covers 8 bases. With 2 bases clipped from V and 9 bases from J, the junction kept 3 bases outside the gene matches. The CDR3 loop spans 13 amino acids. Germline values: CDR1 MNHNS, CDR2 SASEGT.

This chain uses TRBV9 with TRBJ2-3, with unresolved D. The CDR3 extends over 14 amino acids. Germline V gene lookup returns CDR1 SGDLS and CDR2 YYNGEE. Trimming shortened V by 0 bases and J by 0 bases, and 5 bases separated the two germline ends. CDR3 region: CASSVGASTDTQYF. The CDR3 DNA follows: TGTGCCAGCAGCGTAGGGGCTAGCACAGATACGCAGTATTTT.

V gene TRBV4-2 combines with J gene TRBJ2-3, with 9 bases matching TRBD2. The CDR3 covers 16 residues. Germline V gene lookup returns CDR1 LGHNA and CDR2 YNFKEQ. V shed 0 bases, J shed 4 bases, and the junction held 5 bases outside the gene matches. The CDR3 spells CASSQDTRGGPDTQYF. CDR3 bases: TGTGCCAGCAGCCAAGACACGCGGGGGGGCCCAGATACGCAGTATTTT.

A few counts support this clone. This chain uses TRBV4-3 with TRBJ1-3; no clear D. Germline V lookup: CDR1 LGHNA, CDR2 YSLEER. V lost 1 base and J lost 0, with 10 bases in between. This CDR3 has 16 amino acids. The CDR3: CASSQGSSLSGNTIYF. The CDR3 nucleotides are TGCGCCAGCAGCCAAGGTTCCAGCCTCTCTGGAAACACCATATATTTT.

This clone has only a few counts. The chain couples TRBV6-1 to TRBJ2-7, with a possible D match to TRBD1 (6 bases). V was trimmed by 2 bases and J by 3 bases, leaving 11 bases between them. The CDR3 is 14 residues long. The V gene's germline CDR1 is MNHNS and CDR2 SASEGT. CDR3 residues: CASSERDTLYEQYF. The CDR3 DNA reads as TGTGCCAGCAGTGAACGGGACACCCTCTACGAGCAGTACTTC.